The rows below give T cell receptor beta chains drawn from one sample of a study of Ad26.COV2.S vaccination and SARS-CoV-2 variants. The protocol was immunoSEQ multiplex PCR, while the TCRdb copy is restricted to in-frame clones and leaves out a portion. Here the sample spans just over 350,000 clones, 80% to 90% being singletons. The specimen comprised peripheral blood, sampled in a trial of Ad26.COV2.S vaccine versus placebo. Receptors were obtained from a person between 18 and 59 years old who received the Ad26.COV2.S COVID-19 vaccine or a placebo. The CDR3 runs from the conserved cysteine through the conserved F or W. A D gene is named only where the DNA matches it firmly. The size of a clone is reported for some rows only, either as once, few or many, or as a class for expanded clones.

>TRBV19|TRBJ2-7|-|-
CASSPIPGDSYEQYF
TGTGCCAGTAGTCCAATCCCAGGGGACTCCTACGAGCAGTACTTC
>TRBV4-3|TRBJ2-5|-|-
CASSQGEQYQETQYF
TGCGCCAGCAGCCAAGGAGAGCAGTACCAAGAGACCCAGTACTTC
>TRBV7-9|TRBJ1-2|-|-
CASSLGQNRDNYGYTF
TGTGCCAGCAGCTTAGGGCAGAATAGAGACAACTATGGCTACACCTTC
>TRBV27|TRBJ2-7|-|TRBD1
CASSASGGTYEQYF
TGTGCCAGCAGTGCCTCAGGGGGCACCTACGAGCAGTACTTC
>TRBV5-1|TRBJ1-5|-|-
CASSPGPGNQPQHF
TGCGCCAGCAGCCCAGGGCCTGGGAATCAGCCCCAGCATTTT
>TRBV24-1|TRBJ2-5|-|TRBD2
CATSDTGTSGGNQETQYF
TGTGCCACCAGTGACACCGGGACTAGCGGGGGGAACCAAGAGACCCAGTACTTC
>TRBV28|TRBJ1-3|-|-
CASSLSQHGDWRVSGNTIYF
TGTGCCAGCAGCTTGAGCCAACACGGGGACTGGCGGGTCTCTGGAAACACCATATATTTT
>TRBV7-9|TRBJ2-7|-|-
CASSLGGRSSYEQYF
TGTGCCAGCAGCTTAGGGGGACGGAGCTCCTACGAGCAGTACTTC
>TRBV5-1|TRBJ2-7|-|TRBD2
CASSLGTSGDYEQYF
TGCGCCAGCAGCTTGGGGACTAGCGGAGACTACGAGCAGTACTTC
>TRBV12-5|TRBJ1-1|-|-
CASGAAGTLGSFF
TGTGCTAGTGGTGCGGCAGGGACTCTTGGGTCTTTCTTT
>TRBV4-1|TRBJ1-5|-|TRBD1
CASSQEQGLSQPQHF
TGCGCCAGCAGCCAAGAACAGGGGCTGAGTCAGCCCCAGCATTTT
>TRBV19|TRBJ1-3|-|TRBD1
CASSVPTGTGNTIYF
TGTGCCAGTAGTGTTCCGACAGGGACTGGAAACACCATATATTTT
>TRBV6-5|TRBJ1-2|-|-
CASSYTRGNRGYTF
TGTGCCAGCAGTTACACAAGGGGAAACCGGGGCTACACCTTC
>TRBV5-4|TRBJ1-2|once|-
CASSEWEAAWGYGYTF
TGTGCCAGCAGCGAATGGGAGGCCGCATGGGGGTATGGCTACACCTTC
>TRBV15|TRBJ2-1|once|-
CATSRDMGPSPGEQFF
TGTGCCACCAGCAGAGATATGGGACCAAGCCCTGGGGAGCAGTTCTTC
>TRBV6-5|TRBJ2-7|once|-
CASRPGDTDYEQYF
TGTGCCAGCAGACCGGGGGACACAGACTACGAGCAGTACTTC
>TRBV7-2|TRBJ2-7|-|-
CASSRRGGSMSYEQYF
TGTGCCAGCAGCCGGAGGGGGGGGAGTATGTCCTACGAGCAGTACTTC
>TRBV3-1/TRBV3-2|TRBJ2-1|-|-
CASSQDRGVLNEQFF
TGTGCCAGCAGCCAAGATCGAGGGGTATTGAATGAGCAGTTCTTC
>TRBV2|TRBJ2-5|-|-
CASRPGEETQYF
TGTGCCAGCAGGCCAGGGGAAGAGACCCAGTACTTC
>TRBV6-5|TRBJ1-6|-|-
CASTPSSYNSPLHF
TGTGCCAGCACACCTAGCTCCTATAATTCACCCCTCCACTTT
>TRBV11-2|TRBJ2-4|-|TRBD1
CASSPQGAYGNIQYF
TGTGCCAGCAGCCCACAGGGGGCGTATGGGAACATTCAGTACTTC
>TRBV7-2|TRBJ1-2|-|-
CASSLAQGGQGYTF
TGTGCCAGCAGCTTAGCCCAGGGTGGGCAAGGCTACACCTTC
>TRBV5-1|TRBJ2-7|-|TRBD2
CASSLGSLAGGPPYEQYF
TGCGCCAGCAGCTTGGGATCTTTAGCGGGGGGGCCCCCCTACGAGCAGTACTTC
>TRBV7-2|TRBJ2-7|once|-
CASSFRDFEQYF
TGTGCCAGCAGCTTCAGGGACTTCGAGCAGTACTTC
>TRBV5-6|TRBJ1-1|-|TRBD1
CASSFGQGRAEAFF
TGTGCCAGCAGCTTTGGACAGGGGCGGGCTGAAGCTTTCTTT
>TRBV4-1|TRBJ2-1|-|TRBD2
CASSLAGVGGKGEQFF
TGCGCCAGCAGCCTAGCGGGAGTGGGGGGGAAGGGTGAGCAGTTCTTC
>TRBV24-1|TRBJ1-2|-|TRBD1
CATSAGTGYGYTF
TGTGCCACCAGTGCCGGGACAGGCTATGGCTACACCTTC
>TRBV5-6|TRBJ1-6|-|TRBD1
CASRLDRSFSPLHF
TGTGCCAGCAGATTGGACAGGTCCTTTTCACCCCTCCACTTT
>TRBV23-1|TRBJ1-5|-|-
CASRTHNSNQPQHF
TGCGCCAGCAGAACACATAATAGCAATCAGCCCCAGCATTTT
>TRBV6-2/TRBV6-3|TRBJ1-1|-|-
CASSYLAGAVNTEAFF
TGTGCCAGCAGTTACCTGGCAGGGGCAGTGAACACTGAAGCTTTCTTT
>TRBV19|TRBJ2-7|-|-
CASNKGGLPYEQYF
TGTGCCAGTAACAAAGGAGGGCTCCCCTACGAGCAGTACTTC
>TRBV18|TRBJ1-2|-|TRBD1
CASSRQTGHYTDSYGYTF
TGTGCCAGCTCACGACAGACAGGGCACTACACCGACTCCTATGGCTACACCTTC
>TRBV2|TRBJ1-2|-|TRBD1
CASSEAGGQYGYTF
TGTGCCAGCAGTGAAGCGGGGGGACAGTATGGCTACACCTTC
>TRBV6-5|TRBJ1-1|-|-
CASSYPRGSEAFF
TGTGCCAGCAGTTACCCAAGGGGCTCTGAAGCTTTCTTT
>TRBV25-1|TRBJ2-7|once|TRBD2
CASSPRASGTYEQYF
TGTGCCAGCAGTCCCCGGGCTAGCGGGACCTACGAGCAGTACTTC
>TRBV20-1|TRBJ1-3|-|TRBD1
CSASQGASGNTIYF
TGCAGTGCTAGTCAGGGGGCTTCAGGAAACACCATATATTTT
>TRBV6-1|TRBJ2-7|-|-
CASSEVSTGKNEQYF
TGTGCCAGCAGTGAGGTTTCGACGGGGAAGAACGAGCAGTACTTC
>TRBV19|TRBJ2-7|few|-
CASSRGRDSYEQYF
TGTGCCAGTAGCCGGGGCAGGGATTCCTACGAGCAGTACTTC
>TRBV30|TRBJ1-3|-|-
CAWSVRFPDSGNTIYF
TGTGCCTGGAGTGTACGGTTTCCGGACTCTGGAAACACCATATATTTT
>TRBV19|TRBJ2-1|-|TRBD2
CASSQLADSSYNEQFF
TGTGCCAGTAGTCAACTAGCGGACAGCTCCTACAATGAGCAGTTCTTC
>TRBV5-4|TRBJ2-7|-|-
CASSLGPTGSYEQYF
TGTGCCAGCAGCTTGGGGCCCACGGGGTCCTACGAGCAGTACTTC
>TRBV28|TRBJ2-7|-|-
CASSFAQSGYYEQYF
TGTGCCAGCAGTTTTGCCCAGTCTGGGTACTACGAGCAGTACTTC
>TRBV12-3/TRBV12-4|TRBJ1-4|-|-
CASSRAANEKLFF
TGTGCCAGCAGCCGAGCTGCTAATGAAAAACTGTTTTTT
>TRBV5-1|TRBJ1-2|-|-
CASSLEGIRGGNYGYTF
TGCGCCAGCAGCTTGGAGGGTATCAGGGGTGGTAACTATGGCTACACCTTC
>TRBV7-9|TRBJ1-4|-|TRBD1
CASSSGQAERFEKLFF
TGTGCCAGCAGCTCGGGACAGGCGGAAAGGTTTGAAAAACTGTTTTTT